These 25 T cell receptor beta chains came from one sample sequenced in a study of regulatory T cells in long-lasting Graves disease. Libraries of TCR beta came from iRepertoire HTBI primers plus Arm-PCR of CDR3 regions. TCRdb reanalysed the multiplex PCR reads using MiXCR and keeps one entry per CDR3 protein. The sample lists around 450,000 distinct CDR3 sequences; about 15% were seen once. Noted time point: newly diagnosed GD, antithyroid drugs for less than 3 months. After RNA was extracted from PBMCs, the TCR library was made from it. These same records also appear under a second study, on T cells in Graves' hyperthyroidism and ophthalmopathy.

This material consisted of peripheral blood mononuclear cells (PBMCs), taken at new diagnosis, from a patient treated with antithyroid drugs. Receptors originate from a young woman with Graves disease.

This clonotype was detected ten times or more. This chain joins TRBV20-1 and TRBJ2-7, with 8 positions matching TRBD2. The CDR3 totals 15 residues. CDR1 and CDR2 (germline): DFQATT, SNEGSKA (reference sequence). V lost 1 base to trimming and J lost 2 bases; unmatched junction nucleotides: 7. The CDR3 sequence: CSARAPGGTTYEQYF. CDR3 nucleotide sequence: TGCAGTGCTAGAGCTCCGGGAGGGACCACCTACGAGCAGTACTTC.

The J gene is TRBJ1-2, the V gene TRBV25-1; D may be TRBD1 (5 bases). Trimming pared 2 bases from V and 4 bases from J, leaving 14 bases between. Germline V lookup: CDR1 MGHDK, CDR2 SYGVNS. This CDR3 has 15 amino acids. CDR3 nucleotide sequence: TGTGCCAGCAGTGAAATGGCAGGGAGGACCTATGGCTACACCTTC. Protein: CASSEMAGRTYGYTF.

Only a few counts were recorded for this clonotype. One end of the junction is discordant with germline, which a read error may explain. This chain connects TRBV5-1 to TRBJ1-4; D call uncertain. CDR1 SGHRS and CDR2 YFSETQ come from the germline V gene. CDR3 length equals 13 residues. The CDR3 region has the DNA TGCGCCAGCAGAAGGCAGGTTAATGGAAAACTGTTTTTT. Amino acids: CASRRQVNGKLFF.

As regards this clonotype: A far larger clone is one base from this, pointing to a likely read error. Here the CDR3 DNA reads TGTGCCAGCAGCCGGCGGGTCGACACGCGGTATTTT. This gives the protein CASSRRVDTRYF. The V and J genes are TRBV12-3 or TRBV12-4 and TRBJ2-4, with a possible D match to TRBD2 (5 bases). The CDR3 has 12 amino acids.

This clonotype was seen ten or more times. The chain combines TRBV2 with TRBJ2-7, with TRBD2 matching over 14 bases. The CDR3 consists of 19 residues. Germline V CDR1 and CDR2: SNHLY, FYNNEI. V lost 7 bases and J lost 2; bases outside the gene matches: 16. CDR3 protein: CASKITGTSGRPPTYEQYF. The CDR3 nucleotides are TGTGCCAGCAAAATAACCGGGACTAGCGGGAGACCCCCCACCTACGAGCAGTACTTC.

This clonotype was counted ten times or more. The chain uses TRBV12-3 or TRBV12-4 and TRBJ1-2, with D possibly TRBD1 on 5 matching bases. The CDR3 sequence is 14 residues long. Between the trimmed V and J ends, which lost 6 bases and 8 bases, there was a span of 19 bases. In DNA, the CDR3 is TGTGCCAGCAGGAGACGGGGGGGATTTGGGGGCTACACCTTC. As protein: CASRRRGGFGGYTF.

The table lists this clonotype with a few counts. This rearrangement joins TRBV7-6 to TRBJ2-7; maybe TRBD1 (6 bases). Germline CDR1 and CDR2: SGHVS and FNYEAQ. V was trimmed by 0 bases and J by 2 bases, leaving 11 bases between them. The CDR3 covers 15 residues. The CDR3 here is CASSLAAGAAYEQYF. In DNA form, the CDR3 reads TGTGCCAGCAGCTTAGCGGCAGGGGCTGCCTACGAGCAGTACTTC.

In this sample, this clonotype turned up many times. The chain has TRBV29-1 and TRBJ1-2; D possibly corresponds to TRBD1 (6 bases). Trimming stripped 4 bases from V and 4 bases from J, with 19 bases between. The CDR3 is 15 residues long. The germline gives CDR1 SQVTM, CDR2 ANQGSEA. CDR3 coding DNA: TGCAGCGTTGTCGAGGGCCAGGGGTTGACCTATGGCTACACCTTC. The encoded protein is CSVVEGQGLTYGYTF.

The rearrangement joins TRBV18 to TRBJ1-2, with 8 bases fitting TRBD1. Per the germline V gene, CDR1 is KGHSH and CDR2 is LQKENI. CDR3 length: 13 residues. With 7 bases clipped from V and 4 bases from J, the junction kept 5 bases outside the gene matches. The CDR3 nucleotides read TGTGCCAGCTGCCCCGGGACAGGCTATGGCTACACCTTC. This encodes CASCPGTGYGYTF.

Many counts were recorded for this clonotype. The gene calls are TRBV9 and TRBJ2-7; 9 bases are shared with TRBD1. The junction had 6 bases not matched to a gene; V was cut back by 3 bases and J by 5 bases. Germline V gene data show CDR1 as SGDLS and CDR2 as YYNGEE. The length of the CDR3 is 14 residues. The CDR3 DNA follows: TGTGCCAGCAGCGGACCGGGACAGGGTAACGAGCAGTACTTC. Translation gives CASSGPGQGNEQYF.

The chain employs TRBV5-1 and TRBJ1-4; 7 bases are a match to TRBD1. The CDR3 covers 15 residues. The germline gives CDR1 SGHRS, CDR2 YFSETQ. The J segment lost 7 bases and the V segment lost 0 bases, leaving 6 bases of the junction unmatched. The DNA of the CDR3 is TGCGCCAGCAGCTTGGGCGGACAGGTAACTGAAAAACTGTTTTTT. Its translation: CASSLGGQVTEKLFF.

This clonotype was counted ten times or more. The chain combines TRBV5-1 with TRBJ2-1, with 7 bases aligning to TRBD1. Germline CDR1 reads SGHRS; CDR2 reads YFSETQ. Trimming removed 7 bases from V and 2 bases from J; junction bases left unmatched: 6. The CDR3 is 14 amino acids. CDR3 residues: CASHRDSPYNEQFF. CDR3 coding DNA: TGCGCCAGCCACCGGGACAGCCCCTACAATGAGCAGTTCTTC.

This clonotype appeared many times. The CDR3, as DNA: TGCAGTGCTAGAACTAGCGGGAGAGATACGCAGTATTTT. Protein product: CSARTSGRDTQYF. This chain joins TRBV20-1 and TRBJ2-3; 11 bases align to TRBD2. J lost 5 bases, V lost 2 bases, and 0 bases had no gene match. The length of the CDR3 is 13 residues. Germline V gene sequence: CDR1 DFQATT, CDR2 SNEGSKA (reference sequence).

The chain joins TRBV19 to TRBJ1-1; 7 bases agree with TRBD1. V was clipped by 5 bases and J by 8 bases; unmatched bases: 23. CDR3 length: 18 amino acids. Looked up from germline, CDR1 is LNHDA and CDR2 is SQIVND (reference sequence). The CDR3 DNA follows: TGTGCCAGTAGTGGACCGGTGGCATTAGGGACAGTGCCGGGCGAAGCTTTCTTT. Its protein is CASSGPVALGTVPGEAFF. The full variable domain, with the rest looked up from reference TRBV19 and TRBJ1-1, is DGGITQSPKYLFRKEGQNVTLSCEQNLNHDAMYWYRQDPGQGLRLIYYSQIVNDFQKGDIAEGYSVSREKKESFPLTVTSAQKNPTAFYLCASSGPVALGTVPGEAFFGQGTRLTVV.

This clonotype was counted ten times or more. CDR3 amino acids: CAWCGQGMYEQYF. CDR3 DNA: TGTGCCTGGTGCGGACAGGGGATGTACGAGCAGTACTTC. V and J are TRBV30 and TRBJ2-7, with TRBD1 matching 9 bases. The CDR3 contains 13 residues. Trimming at V came to 5 bases and at J to 4 bases, leaving 6 bases not matched to a gene. Germline CDR1 and CDR2: GTSNPN and SVGIG (reference sequence). Looking up the rest from reference TRBV30 and TRBJ2-7 gives the full variable domain: SQTIHQWPATLVQPVGSPLSLECTVEGTSNPNLYWYRQAAGRGLQLLFYSVGIGQISSEVPQNLSASRPQDRQFILSSKKLLLSDSGFYLCAWCGQGMYEQYFGPGTRLTVT.

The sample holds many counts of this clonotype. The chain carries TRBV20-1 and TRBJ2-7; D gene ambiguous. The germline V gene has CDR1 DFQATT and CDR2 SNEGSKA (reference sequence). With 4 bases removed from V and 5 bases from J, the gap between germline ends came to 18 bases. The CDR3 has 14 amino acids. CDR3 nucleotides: TGCAGTGCTACTAGTCCAAGTCCAGTCGACGAGCAGTACTTC. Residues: CSATSPSPVDEQYF.

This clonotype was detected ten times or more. In nucleotides, the CDR3 is TGTGCCAGCAGCTTACAACGGGAGCAGTTCTTC. As protein: CASSLQREQFF. The chain uses TRBV7-9 and TRBJ2-1; D not certain. V was clipped by 2 bases and J by 10 bases, with 6 bases between them. The CDR3 length is 11 residues. Germline V gene data show CDR1 as SEHNR and CDR2 as FQNEAQ (reference sequence).

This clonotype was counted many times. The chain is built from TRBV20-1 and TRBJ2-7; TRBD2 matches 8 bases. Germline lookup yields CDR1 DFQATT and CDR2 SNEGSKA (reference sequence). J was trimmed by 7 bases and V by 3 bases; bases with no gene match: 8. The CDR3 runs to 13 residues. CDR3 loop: CSASSGRGSEQYF. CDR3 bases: TGCAGTGCTAGCAGCGGGAGAGGGTCAGAGCAGTACTTC.

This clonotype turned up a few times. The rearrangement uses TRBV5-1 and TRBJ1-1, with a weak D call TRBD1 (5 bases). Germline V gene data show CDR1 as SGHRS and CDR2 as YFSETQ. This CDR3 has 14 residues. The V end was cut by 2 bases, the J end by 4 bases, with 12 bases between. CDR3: CASSFRGAGTEAFF. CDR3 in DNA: TGCGCCAGCAGCTTCCGTGGGGCAGGCACTGAAGCTTTCTTT.

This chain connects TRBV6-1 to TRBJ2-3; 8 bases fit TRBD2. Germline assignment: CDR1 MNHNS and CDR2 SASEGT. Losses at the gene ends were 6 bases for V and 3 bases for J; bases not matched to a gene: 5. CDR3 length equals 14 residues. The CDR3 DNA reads TGTGCCAGCAGAGAGGCGGGGGGTACAGATACGCAGTATTTT. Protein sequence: CASREAGGTDTQYF.

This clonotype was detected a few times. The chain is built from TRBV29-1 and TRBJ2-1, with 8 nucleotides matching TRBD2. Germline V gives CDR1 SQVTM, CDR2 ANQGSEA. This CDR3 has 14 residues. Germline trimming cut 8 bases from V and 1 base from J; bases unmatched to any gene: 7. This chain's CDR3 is CSPYSGISYNEQFF. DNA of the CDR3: TGCAGCCCATATAGCGGGATTTCCTACAATGAGCAGTTCTTC.

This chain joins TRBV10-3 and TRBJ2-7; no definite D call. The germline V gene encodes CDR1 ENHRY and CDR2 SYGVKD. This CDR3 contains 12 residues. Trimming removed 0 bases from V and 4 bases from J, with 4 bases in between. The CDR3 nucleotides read TGTGCCATCAGTGAGTCCAGGTACGAGCAGTACTTC. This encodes CAISESRYEQYF.

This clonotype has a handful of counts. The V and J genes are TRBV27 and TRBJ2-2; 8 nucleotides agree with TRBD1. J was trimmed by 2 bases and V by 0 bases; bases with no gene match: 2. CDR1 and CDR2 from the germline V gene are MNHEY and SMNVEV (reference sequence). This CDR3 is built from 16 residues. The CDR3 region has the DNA TGTGCCAGCAGTTTATCGGGACAGGTTAACACCGGGGAGCTGTTTTTT. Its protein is CASSLSGQVNTGELFF.

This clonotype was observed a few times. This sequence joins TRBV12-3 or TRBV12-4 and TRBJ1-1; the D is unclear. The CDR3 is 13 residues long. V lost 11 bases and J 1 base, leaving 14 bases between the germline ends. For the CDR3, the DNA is TGTGCCTTGAGGGCCCAACAGAACACTGAAGCTTTCTTT. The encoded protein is CALRAQQNTEAFF.

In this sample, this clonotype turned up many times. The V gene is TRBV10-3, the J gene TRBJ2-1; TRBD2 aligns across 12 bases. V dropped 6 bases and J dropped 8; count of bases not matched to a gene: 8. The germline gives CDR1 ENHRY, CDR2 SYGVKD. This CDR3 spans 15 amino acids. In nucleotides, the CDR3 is TGTGCCATCAGGGGACTAGCGGGCCTTGAGGATGAGCAGTTCTTC. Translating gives CAIRGLAGLEDEQFF.